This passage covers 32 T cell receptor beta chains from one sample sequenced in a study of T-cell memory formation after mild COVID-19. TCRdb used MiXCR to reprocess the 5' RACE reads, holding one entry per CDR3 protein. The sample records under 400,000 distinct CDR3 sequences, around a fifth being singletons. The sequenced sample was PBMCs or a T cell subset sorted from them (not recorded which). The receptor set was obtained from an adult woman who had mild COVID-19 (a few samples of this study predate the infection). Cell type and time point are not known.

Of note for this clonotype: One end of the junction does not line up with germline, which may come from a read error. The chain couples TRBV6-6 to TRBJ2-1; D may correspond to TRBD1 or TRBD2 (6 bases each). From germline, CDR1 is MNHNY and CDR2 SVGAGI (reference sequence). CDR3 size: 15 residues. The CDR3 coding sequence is TGTGCCAGCAAGGGGGGCGCGGTTCGAAATTACGAGCTGTTCTTC. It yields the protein CASKGGAVRNYELFF.

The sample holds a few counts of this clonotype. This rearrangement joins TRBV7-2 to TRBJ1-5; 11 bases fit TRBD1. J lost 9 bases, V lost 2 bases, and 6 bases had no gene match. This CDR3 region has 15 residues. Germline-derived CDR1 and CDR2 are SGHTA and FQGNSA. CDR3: CASSLSGQGVGPQHF. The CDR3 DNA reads TGTGCCAGCAGCTTATCGGGACAGGGGGTTGGGCCCCAGCATTTT.

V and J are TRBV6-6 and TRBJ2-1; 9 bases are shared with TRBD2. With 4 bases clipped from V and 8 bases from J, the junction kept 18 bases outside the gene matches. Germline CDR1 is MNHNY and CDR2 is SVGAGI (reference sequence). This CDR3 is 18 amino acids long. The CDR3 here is CASSLGGSTRGGLYEQFF. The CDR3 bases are TGTGCCAGCAGTTTGGGAGGGTCCACGCGGGGGGGCCTCTATGAGCAGTTCTTC.

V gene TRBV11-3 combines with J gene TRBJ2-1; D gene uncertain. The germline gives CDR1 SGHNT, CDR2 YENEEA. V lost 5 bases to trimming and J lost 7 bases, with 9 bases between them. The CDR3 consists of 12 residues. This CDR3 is CASSPRENEQFF. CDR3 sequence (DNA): TGTGCCAGCAGCCCTCGTGAAAATGAGCAGTTCTTC.

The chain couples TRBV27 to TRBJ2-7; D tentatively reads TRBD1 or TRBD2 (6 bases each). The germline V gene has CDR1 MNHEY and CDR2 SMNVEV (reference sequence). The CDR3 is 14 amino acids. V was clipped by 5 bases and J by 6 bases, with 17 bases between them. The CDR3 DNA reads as TGTGCCAGCAGTCGTGGAGGGGGGTTTTCCGAGCAGTACTTC. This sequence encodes CASSRGGGFSEQYF.

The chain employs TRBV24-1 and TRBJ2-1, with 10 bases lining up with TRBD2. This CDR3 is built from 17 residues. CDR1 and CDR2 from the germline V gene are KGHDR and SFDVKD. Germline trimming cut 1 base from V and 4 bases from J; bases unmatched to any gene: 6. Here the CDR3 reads CATSDFKREGRYNEQFF. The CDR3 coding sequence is TGTGCCACCAGTGATTTTAAGCGGGAGGGGAGATACAATGAGCAGTTCTTC.

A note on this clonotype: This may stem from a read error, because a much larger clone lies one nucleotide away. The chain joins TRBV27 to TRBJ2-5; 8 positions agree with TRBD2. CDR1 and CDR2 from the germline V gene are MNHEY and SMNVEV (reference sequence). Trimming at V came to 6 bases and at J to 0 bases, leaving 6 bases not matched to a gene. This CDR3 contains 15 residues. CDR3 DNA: TGTGCCAGCAGGACACGAGCGGGGGACCAAGAGACCCAGTACTTC. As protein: CASRTRAGDQETQYF.

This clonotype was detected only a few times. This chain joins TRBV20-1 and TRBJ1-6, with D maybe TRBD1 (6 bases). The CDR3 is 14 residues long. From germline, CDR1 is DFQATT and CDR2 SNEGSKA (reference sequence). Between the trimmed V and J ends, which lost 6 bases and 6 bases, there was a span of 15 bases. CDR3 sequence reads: CSASEDRINSPLHF. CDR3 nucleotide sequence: TGCAGTGCCAGCGAAGACAGGATTAATTCACCCCTCCACTTT.

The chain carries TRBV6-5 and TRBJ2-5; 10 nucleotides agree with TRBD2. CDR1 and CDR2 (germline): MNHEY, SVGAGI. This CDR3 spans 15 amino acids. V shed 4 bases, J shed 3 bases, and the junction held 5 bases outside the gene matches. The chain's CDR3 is CASSFGLAVKETQYF. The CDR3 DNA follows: TGTGCCAGCAGTTTTGGACTAGCGGTTAAAGAGACCCAGTACTTC.

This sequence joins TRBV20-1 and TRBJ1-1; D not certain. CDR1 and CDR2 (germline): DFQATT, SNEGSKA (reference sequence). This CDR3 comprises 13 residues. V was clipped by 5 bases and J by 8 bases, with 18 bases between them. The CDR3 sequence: CSAPLVGSDEAFF. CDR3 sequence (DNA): TGCAGTGCTCCCCTCGTGGGGTCGGACGAAGCTTTCTTT.

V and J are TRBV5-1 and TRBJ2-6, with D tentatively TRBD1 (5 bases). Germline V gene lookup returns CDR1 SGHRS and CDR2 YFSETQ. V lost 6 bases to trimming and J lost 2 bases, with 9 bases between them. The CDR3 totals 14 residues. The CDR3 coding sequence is TGCGCCAGCAACCAGGGAACTGGGGCCAACGTCCTGACTTTC. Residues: CASNQGTGANVLTF.

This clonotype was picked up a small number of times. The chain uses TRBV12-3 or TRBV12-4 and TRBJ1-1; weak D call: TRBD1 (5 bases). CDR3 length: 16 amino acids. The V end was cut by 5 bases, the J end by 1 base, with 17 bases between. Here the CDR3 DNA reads TGTGCCAGCAGTCCCCATTTAGGAAGGGGGAACACTGAAGCTTTCTTT. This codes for CASSPHLGRGNTEAFF.

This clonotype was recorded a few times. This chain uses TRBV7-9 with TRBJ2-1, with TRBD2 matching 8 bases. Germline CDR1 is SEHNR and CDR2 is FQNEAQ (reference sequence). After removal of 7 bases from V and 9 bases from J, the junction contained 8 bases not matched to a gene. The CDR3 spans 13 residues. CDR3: CASTSGRGFEQFF. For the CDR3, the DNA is TGTGCCAGCACGAGCGGGAGAGGGTTTGAGCAGTTCTTC.

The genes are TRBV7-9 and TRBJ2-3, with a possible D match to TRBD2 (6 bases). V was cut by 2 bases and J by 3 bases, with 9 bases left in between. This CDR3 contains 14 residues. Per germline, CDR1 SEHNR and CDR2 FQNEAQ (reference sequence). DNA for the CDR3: TGTGCCAGCAGCTTAATCGCGGGAACAGATACGCAGTATTTT. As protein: CASSLIAGTDTQYF.

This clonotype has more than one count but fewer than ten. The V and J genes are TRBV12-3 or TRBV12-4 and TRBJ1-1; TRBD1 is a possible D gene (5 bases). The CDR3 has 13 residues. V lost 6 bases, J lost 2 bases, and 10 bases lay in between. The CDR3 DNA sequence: TGTGCCAGCAGACCGCAGGGTAACACTGAAGCTTTCTTT. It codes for CASRPQGNTEAFF.

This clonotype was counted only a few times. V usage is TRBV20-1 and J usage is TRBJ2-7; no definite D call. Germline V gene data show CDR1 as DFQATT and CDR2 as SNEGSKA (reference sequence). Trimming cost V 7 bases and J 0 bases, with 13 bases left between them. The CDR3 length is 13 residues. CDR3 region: CSVGQAVSYEQYF. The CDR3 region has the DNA TGCAGTGTAGGGCAGGCAGTCTCCTACGAGCAGTACTTC.

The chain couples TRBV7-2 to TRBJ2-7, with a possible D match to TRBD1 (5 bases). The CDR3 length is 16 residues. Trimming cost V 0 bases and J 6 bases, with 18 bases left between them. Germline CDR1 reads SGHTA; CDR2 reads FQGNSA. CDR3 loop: CASSLARTAWGREQYF. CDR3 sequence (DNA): TGTGCCAGCAGCTTAGCGCGAACAGCTTGGGGCCGCGAGCAGTACTTC.

The CDR3 protein is CASVRYGTMSPGELFF. CDR3 nucleotide sequence: TGTGCCAGCGTCCGCTACGGGACTATGAGTCCCGGGGAGCTGTTTTTT. This rearrangement joins TRBV7-2 to TRBJ2-2, with 7 positions matching TRBD2. CDR1 is SGHTA, CDR2 FQGNSA, per germline. The CDR3 extends over 16 amino acids. Trimming removed 8 bases from V and 6 bases from J; junction bases left unmatched: 15.

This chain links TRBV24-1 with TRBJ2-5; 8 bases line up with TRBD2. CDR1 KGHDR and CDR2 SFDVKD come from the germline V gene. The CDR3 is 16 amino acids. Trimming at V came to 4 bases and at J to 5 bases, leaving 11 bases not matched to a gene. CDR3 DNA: TGTGCCACCAGTGAGTCTAGGAGAGCGGGAGCTGAGACCCAGTACTTC. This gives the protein CATSESRRAGAETQYF.

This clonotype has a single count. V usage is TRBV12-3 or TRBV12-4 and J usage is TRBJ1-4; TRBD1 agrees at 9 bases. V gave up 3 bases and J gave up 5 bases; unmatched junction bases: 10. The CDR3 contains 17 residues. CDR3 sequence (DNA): TGTGCCAGCAGTTTGGGGACAGGGAAACGGCTCAATGAAAAACTGTTTTTT. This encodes CASSLGTGKRLNEKLFF.

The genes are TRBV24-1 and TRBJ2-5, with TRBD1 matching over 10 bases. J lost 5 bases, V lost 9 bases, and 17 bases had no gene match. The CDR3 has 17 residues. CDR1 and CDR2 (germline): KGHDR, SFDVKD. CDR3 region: CATARAGTGDFRETQYF. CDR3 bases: TGTGCCACCGCGCGAGCCGGGACAGGGGACTTCCGGGAGACCCAGTACTTC.

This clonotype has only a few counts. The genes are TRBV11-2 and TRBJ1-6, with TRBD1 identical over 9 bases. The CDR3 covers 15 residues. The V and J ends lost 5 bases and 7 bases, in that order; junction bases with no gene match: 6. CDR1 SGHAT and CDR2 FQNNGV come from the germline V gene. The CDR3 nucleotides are TGTGCCAGCAGCACCTACAGGGGGCGGAATTCACCCCTCCACTTT. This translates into CASSTYRGRNSPLHF.

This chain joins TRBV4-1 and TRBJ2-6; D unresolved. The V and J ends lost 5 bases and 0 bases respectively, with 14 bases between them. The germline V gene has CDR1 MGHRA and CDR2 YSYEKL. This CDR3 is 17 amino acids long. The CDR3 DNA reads TGCGCCAGCAGCTTGGTAGCACCAAGCTCTGGGGCCAACGTCCTGACTTTC. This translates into CASSLVAPSSGANVLTF.

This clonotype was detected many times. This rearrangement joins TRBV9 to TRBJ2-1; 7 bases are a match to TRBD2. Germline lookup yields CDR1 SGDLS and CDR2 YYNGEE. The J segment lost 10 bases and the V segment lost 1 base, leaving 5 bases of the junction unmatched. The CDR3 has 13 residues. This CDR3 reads CASSVTSGGEQFF. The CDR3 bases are TGTGCCAGCAGCGTAACGTCCGGGGGGGAGCAGTTCTTC.

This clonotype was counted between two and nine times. The CDR3, as DNA: TGTGCCAGCAGTGACGACAGCTTCACAGATACGCAGTATTTT. It yields the protein CASSDDSFTDTQYF. The chain combines TRBV2 with TRBJ2-3; the D gene is possibly TRBD1 (5 bases). V gave up 3 bases and J gave up 2 bases, with 9 bases separating them. The CDR3 totals 14 residues. The V gene's germline CDR1 is SNHLY and CDR2 FYNNEI.

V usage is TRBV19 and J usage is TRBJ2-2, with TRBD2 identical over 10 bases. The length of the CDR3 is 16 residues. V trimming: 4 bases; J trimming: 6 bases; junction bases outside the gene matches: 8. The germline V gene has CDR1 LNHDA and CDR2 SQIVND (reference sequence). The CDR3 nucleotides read TGTGCCAGTAGTAACTACGCTAGCGGGAGTTCCGGGGAGCTGTTTTTT. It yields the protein CASSNYASGSSGELFF.

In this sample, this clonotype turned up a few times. CDR3 in amino acids: CASNLRSVATEAFF. Written as DNA, the CDR3 is TGTGCCAGCAATCTGAGGAGCGTGGCCACTGAAGCTTTCTTT. V gene TRBV12-3 or TRBV12-4 combines with J gene TRBJ1-1, with no clear D. The CDR3 totals 14 residues. V was clipped by 7 bases and J by 4 bases, with 16 bases between them.

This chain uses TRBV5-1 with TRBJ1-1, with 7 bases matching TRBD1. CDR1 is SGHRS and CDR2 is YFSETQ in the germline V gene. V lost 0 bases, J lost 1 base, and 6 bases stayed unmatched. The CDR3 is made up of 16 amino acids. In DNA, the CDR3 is TGCGCCAGCAGCTTGGATGGACAGGTGAAGAACACTGAAGCTTTCTTT. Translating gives CASSLDGQVKNTEAFF.

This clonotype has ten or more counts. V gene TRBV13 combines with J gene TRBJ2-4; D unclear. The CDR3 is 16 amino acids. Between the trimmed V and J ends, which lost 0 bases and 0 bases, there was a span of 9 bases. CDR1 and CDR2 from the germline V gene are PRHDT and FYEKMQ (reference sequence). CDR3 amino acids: CASSLGFSLAKNIQYF. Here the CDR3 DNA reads TGTGCCAGCAGCTTAGGCTTTTCACTAGCCAAAAACATTCAGTACTTC.

This CDR3 is CASSLVMTGVNYGYTF. The DNA for the CDR3 is TGTGCCAGCAGCTTAGTGATGACAGGGGTGAACTATGGCTACACCTTC. This rearrangement joins TRBV7-8 to TRBJ1-2, with 8 nucleotides matching TRBD1. The CDR3 sequence is 16 residues long. The germline V gene has CDR1 SGHVS and CDR2 FQNEAQ. V shed 1 base, J shed 2 bases, and the junction held 6 bases outside the gene matches.

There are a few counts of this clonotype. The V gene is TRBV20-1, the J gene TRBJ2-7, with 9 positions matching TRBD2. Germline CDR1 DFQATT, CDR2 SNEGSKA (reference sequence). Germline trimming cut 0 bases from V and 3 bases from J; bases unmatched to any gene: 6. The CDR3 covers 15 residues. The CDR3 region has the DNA TGCAGTGCTAGAGATGCGACTAGCGGCAACTACGAGCAGTACTTC. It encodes CSARDATSGNYEQYF.

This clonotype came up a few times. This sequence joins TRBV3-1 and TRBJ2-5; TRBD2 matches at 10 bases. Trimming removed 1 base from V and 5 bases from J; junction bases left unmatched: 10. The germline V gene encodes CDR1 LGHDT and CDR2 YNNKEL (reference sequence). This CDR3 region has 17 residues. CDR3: CASSQGGASGGQETQYF. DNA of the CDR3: TGTGCCAGCAGCCAAGGAGGGGCTAGCGGGGGCCAGGAGACCCAGTACTTC.